A selection of T cell receptor beta chains follows, all from one sample in a study of blood T cell repertoires in COVID-19. Some clones are missing from TCRdb's copy, which holds only in-frame ones; the method was immunoSEQ multiplex PCR. The sample has some 120,000 clones, around 89% seen once. Sequenced material: peripheral blood. These receptors came from a human donor in a cohort sampled during active COVID-19. The CDR3 runs from the conserved cysteine through the conserved F or W. The order of the fields is J gene, CDR3 length, V gene, D gene, CDR3 DNA, CDR3 protein. D genes are given only for firm matches.

>TRBJ2-2|16|TRBV4-2|-
TGTGCCAGCAGCCAGAGAAACGGGACAAGTTCCGGGGAGCTGTTTTTT
CASSQRNGTSSGELFF
>TRBJ1-1|14|TRBV19|-
TGTGCCAGTAGTCTCCGCGGGGGGCCCACTGAAGCTTTCTTT
CASSLRGGPTEAFF
>TRBJ1-1|14|TRBV19|-
TGTGCCAGTAGTTATGCAGTGCGAGAGGCTGAAGCTTTCTTT
CASSYAVREAEAFF
>TRBJ1-1|14|TRBV10-3|TRBD1
TGTGCCATCAGTACAGGGGGCAAGTACACTGAAGCTTTCTTT
CAISTGGKYTEAFF
>TRBJ2-1|16|TRBV6-6|TRBD2
TGTGCCAGCAGTTATTATCCTAGCGGGACCGACAATGAGCAGTTCTTC
CASSYYPSGTDNEQFF
>TRBJ2-7|14|TRBV19|-
TGTGCCAGTAGTATGGGGGGTTCGGCTACTCAGCAGTACTTC
CASSMGGSATQQYF
>TRBJ1-1|15|TRBV11-1|TRBD1
TGTGCCAGCAGCTTAGCTCCGGGACAGGGAACTGAAGCTTTCTTT
CASSLAPGQGTEAFF
>TRBJ2-5|13|TRBV5-4|-
TGTGCCAGCAGCCCAAGAGCGCAAGAGACCCAGTACTTC
CASSPRAQETQYF
>TRBJ2-5|16|TRBV4-2|-
TGTGCCAGCAGCCCACAGACCTGGGGGGACCAAGAGACCCAGTACTTC
CASSPQTWGDQETQYF
>TRBJ2-3|17|TRBV18|-
TGTGCCAGCTCAACAGGAAGACTAGTAAACGGCACAGATACGCAGTATTTT
CASSTGRLVNGTDTQYF